The source of this T cell receptor (beta chain) is a study of cytomegalovirus exposure and HLA in healthy donors. The overall study: A subsequent analysis reported that the 120 validation repertoires were produced on the same platform that had also been used for the roughly 710 first-cohort repertoires.

As concerns this clone: Its antigen is still unknown.

The CDR3 contains 12 residues. With 7 bases removed from V and 5 bases from J, the gap between germline ends came to 12 bases. CDR1 and CDR2 (germline): SNHLY, FYNNEI. Profiling relied on immunoSEQ multiplex PCR, and the TCRdb table lists in-frame clones only, not all of them. In the table there are over 150,000 clones, 85% to 90% of which are singletons. Findings of the study overall: Among TCR sequences, most were rare, though some public TCRs appeared in many donors. Listed as cytomegalovirus-associated were 150 to 200 TCR beta chains.

The roughly 120-subject validation cohort, separate from the approximately 630-subject first cohort, included the donors. The rearrangement joins TRBV2 to TRBJ2-7; tentative D call: TRBD1 (6 bases). This clonotype was obtained from a human donor in good health. Specimen: PBMCs. In DNA form, the CDR3 reads TGTGCCAGCACGAGGGGGTCCGACGAGCAGTACTTC. Its translation is CASTRGSDEQYF.